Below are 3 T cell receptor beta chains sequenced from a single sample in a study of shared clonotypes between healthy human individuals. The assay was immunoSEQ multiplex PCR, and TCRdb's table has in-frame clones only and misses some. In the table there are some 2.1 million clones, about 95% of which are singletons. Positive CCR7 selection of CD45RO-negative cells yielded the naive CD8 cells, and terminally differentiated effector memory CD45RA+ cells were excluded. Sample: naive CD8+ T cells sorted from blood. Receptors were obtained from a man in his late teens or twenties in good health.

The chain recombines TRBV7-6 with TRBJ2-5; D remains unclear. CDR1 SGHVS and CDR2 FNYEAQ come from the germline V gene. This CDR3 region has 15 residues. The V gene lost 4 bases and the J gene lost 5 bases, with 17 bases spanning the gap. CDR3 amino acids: CASSYVPFEQETQYF. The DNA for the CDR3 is TGTGCCAGCAGCTACGTTCCATTCGAACAGGAGACCCAGTACTTC.

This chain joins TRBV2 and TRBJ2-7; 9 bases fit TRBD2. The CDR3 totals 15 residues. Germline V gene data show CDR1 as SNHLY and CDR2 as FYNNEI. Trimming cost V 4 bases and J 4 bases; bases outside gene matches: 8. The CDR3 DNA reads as TGTGCCAGCAGTGCGGTCGGAGCGGGAGGTTACGAGCAGTACTTC. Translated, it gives CASSAVGAGGYEQYF.

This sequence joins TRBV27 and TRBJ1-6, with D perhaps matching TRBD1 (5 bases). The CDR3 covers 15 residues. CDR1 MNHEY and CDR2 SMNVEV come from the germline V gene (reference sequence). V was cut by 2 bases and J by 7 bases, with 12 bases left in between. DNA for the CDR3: TGTGCCAGCAGTTTAATCAGGGTCGGGAATTCACCCCTCCACTTT. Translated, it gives CASSLIRVGNSPLHF.